These 9 T cell receptor beta chains were sequenced from one sample in a study of blood T cell repertoires in COVID-19. Generated by immunoSEQ multiplex PCR, the TCRdb table keeps only in-frame clones and is missing some. The repertoire holds around 280,000 clones, with 90% as singletons. The sequencing input was PBMCs or T cells enriched from blood (not recorded which). These receptors were collected from a woman aged 18 to 35 with acute COVID-19.

J is TRBJ2-1 and V is TRBV5-1, with 14 bases matching TRBD2. CDR1 is SGHRS, CDR2 YFSETQ, per germline. With V trimmed by 4 bases and J by 6 bases, 9 bases remained unmatched. This CDR3 has 17 amino acids. CDR3 in amino acids: CASSLGTSGSGFNEQFF. The CDR3 bases are TGCGCCAGCAGCCTTGGGACTAGCGGGAGCGGTTTCAATGAGCAGTTCTTC.

The rearrangement links TRBV11-2 to TRBJ2-2; 10 nucleotides line up with TRBD2. After removal of 1 base from V and 0 bases from J, the junction contained 8 bases not matched to a gene. The CDR3 runs to 19 residues. CDR1 is SGHAT, CDR2 FQNNGV, per germline. This CDR3 reads CASSLVPPLAGANTGELFF. The CDR3 nucleotides are TGTGCCAGCAGCTTAGTTCCTCCCCTAGCGGGAGCGAACACCGGGGAGCTGTTTTTT.

This chain links TRBV30 with TRBJ2-2, with a possible D match to TRBD2 (6 bases). Trimming took 2 bases from V and 6 from J, leaving 13 bases between them. CDR1 is GTSNPN, CDR2 SVGIG, per germline (reference sequence). The CDR3 is 14 amino acids. The CDR3 sequence is CAWSTAGSAGELFF. The CDR3 DNA reads as TGTGCCTGGAGTACTGCGGGGTCAGCCGGGGAGCTGTTTTTT.

This chain uses TRBV6-5 with TRBJ1-5, with a tentative D call TRBD1 (6 bases). The V gene lost 6 bases and the J gene lost 1 base, with 10 bases spanning the gap. Germline loops: CDR1 MNHEY, CDR2 SVGAGI. The CDR3 is made up of 14 amino acids. The CDR3 region has the DNA TGTGCCAGCAGACACAGGGTCAGCAATCAGCCCCAGCATTTT. Its protein is CASRHRVSNQPQHF.

The chain couples TRBV27 to TRBJ1-5, with D possibly being TRBD1 (5 bases). Trimming removed 5 bases at V and 6 bases at J, with 23 bases between. CDR3 length: 17 residues. Germline lookup yields CDR1 MNHEY and CDR2 SMNVEV (reference sequence). CDR3 residues: CASSPRLGGGAAQPQHF. CDR3 bases: TGTGCCAGCAGTCCGAGATTGGGGGGGGGAGCGGCTCAGCCCCAGCATTTT.

The rearrangement joins TRBV3-1 (or the pseudogene TRBV3-2) to TRBJ2-7; 7 positions match TRBD2. CDR3 length equals 13 residues. V trimming: 4 bases; J trimming: 5 bases; junction bases outside the gene matches: 5. Germline loops: CDR1 LGHDT, CDR2 YNNKEL (reference sequence). The CDR3 reads CASSLRGSNEQYF. DNA of the CDR3: TGTGCCAGCAGCCTGCGGGGGTCGAACGAGCAGTACTTC.

V and J are TRBV5-1 and TRBJ2-1; 10 bases are a match to TRBD1. The germline V gene has CDR1 SGHRS and CDR2 YFSETQ. The CDR3 runs 18 residues. The J segment lost 9 bases and the V segment lost 4 bases, leaving 19 bases of the junction unmatched. The CDR3 DNA is TGCGCCAGCAGCCGAGGAAACCGGGACAGGGGTGGCAGGGGTGAGCAGTTCTTC. Translating gives CASSRGNRDRGGRGEQFF.

The chain links TRBV28 to TRBJ2-3, with 7 positions matching TRBD1. The trim removed 6 bases at V and 5 bases at J, leaving 20 bases unmatched. CDR1 and CDR2 (germline): MDHEN, SYDVKM. The length of the CDR3 is 18 residues. CDR3 nucleotides: TGTGCCAGCAGACACCGGGACAGCCTATCCCCCACCCGAGATACGCAGTATTTT. Its protein product is CASRHRDSLSPTRDTQYF.

This chain links TRBV10-3 with TRBJ2-1, with 9 bases that match TRBD1. Germline V gene lookup returns CDR1 ENHRY and CDR2 SYGVKD. This CDR3 has 14 amino acids. V gave up 8 bases and J gave up 7 bases; unmatched junction bases: 9. The DNA of the CDR3 is TGTGCCATCGGAAGACAGGGGGTGAAAAATGAGCAGTTCTTC. It yields the protein CAIGRQGVKNEQFF.